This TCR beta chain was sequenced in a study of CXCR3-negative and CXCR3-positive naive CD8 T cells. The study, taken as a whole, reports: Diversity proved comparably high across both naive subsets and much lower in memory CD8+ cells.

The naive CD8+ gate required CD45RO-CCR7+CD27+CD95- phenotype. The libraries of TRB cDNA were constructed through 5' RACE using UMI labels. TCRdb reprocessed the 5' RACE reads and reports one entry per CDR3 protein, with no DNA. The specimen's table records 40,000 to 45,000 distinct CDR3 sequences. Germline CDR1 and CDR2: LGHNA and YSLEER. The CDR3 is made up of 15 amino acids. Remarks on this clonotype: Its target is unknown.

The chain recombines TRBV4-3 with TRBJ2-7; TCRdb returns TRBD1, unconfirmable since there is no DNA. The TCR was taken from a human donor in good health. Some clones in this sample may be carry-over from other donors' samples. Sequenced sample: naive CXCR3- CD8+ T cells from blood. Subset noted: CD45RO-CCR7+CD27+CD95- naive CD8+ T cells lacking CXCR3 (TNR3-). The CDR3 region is CASSQDRDSSYEQYF.